This record looks at one TCR beta chain sequence and its context. This clone was counted a single time. This clone's antigen is unknown. The input lacks base qualities; no much larger clone sits a single base away. The cohort was made up of under 800 healthy bone marrow donors. All cohort members were sampled while nominally healthy, although unrecorded immune exposures were likely present. The donor was CMV seronegative and belonged to the group of 320 or so seronegative cohort members. A peripheral blood sample was collected from each donor, and TCR beta sequencing was performed on peripheral blood mononuclear cells. The Qiagen DNeasy Blood Extraction Kit was used to extract genomic DNA from the blood cell samples. This record belongs to a study of cytomegalovirus exposure and HLA in healthy donors (dated by TCRdb to the late 2010s). About the study as a whole: An earlier analysis of more than 550 of the donors reported 250 to 350 Gb of sequence data and around 110 million unique TCR beta sequences obtained from around 170 million T cells. An early release covering about 600 HLA-typed donors comprised about 310 gigabases of sequencing data and tens of millions of unique TCR sequences. Among the roughly 410 genotyped donors, around 79% belonged to the genetic ancestry cluster associated with self-reported Caucasian donors. The aim of the study was to test whether cataloging public T cell receptors could identify signatures of past pathogen exposure. The study used immunosequencing to profile the T cell repertoires of 670 or so subjects and linked those repertoires to cytomegalovirus serostatus. In addition to the first cohort of several hundred subjects, a separate validation cohort of approximately 130 different subjects was used. The study combined high-throughput TCR immunosequencing, statistical association of individual TCRs with disease status, and machine learning to predict cytomegalovirus infection status. A later analysis re-examined previously published TCR beta repertoires from just over 650 donors and added high-resolution HLA genotyping to investigate patterns of TCR occurrence. Rather than drawing on any new phenotypic data, the later analysis identified candidate immune exposures from TCR beta sequences and the way those sequences occurred across donors. In an earlier analysis of 587 of the donors, high-throughput TCR beta sequencing was used to judge whether each TCR beta V gene segment behaved as functional or pseudogenic. Alongside the repertoire data, information on donor age, sex, ethnicity and CMV serostatus was compiled. Genome-wide SNP genotypes for about 65% of the 666 donors were used in a later genetic analysis, which treated that subset as a discovery cohort. Every repertoire in the discovery cohort had been generated on one and the same sequencing platform. HLA typing included class I and class II loci at four-digit resolution. Typing coverage varied by locus: roughly 620-640 donors for A, B, C, DRB1 and DQB1; more than 500 for DQA1; 606 for DPA1; roughly 450 for DPB1. Because of strong linkage in the cohort, roughly five DR-DQ haplotypes were treated as single units for association and clustering. Across some 400 genotyped donors of the cohort, an average of roughly 250,000 unique TCR beta nucleotide sequences per donor were sequenced, and approximately 17% of those sequences were non-productive. The study at large found these results: The cohort was sequenced for TCR beta chains only, and without alpha or paired-chain data the features that could be detected were limited. The 87-base-pair reads could not distinguish some IMGT-functional V segments, including TRBV6-2 and TRBV6-3, so those segments were excluded. For the cohort, immune exposure information was limited to CMV serostatus. Presence/absence analyses assumed roughly uniform sequencing depth across donors, an assumption that may not hold. A few of the identified cytomegalovirus-associated TCR beta chains were confirmed in vitro to be specific for cytomegalovirus antigens. Specific HLA alleles were associated with roughly 17,000 TCR beta sequences at a false discovery rate of 0.05 in a later analysis. Linkage disequilibrium might explain the correlated functional status among segregating V segments, but an unknown experimental factor could not be excluded. In the study, 150 to 200 TCR beta chains were listed as associated with cytomegalovirus. While some public TCRs were present in many individuals, most TCR sequences turned up only very rarely across donors. Because HLA typing was unavailable for some donors at each locus, only the typed subset was used in association tests. In a later genetic analysis, a missense DCLRE1C variant was associated with V-gene and J-gene trimming of TCR beta chains, and the association was replicated in an independent cohort. It was suggested by the authors that the approach could potentially be generalized to other disease states and immunological phenotypes. In a later analysis, several top co-occurrence clusters were reported to appear linked to parvovirus B19, influenza, CMV and Epstein-Barr virus. The classifier was reported to diagnose cytomegalovirus status with high specificity and sensitivity in both the original cohort and the validation cohort. A further reported finding was that TCR beta sequences accurately predicted the HLA-A and HLA-B alleles for most subjects in the first cohort. A cluster of highly shared sequence variants was judged likely to be a technical artifact of the sequencing pipeline. According to a later analysis, TCR association rates differed among HLA loci, with DRB1 alleles showing the most associated TCRs and HLA-C alleles showing the fewest. Strong co-occurrence of HLA alleles, especially DR and DQ, made assigning TCR associations to individual alleles difficult. A later analysis found that most CMV-associated TCR beta chains appeared HLA-restricted, with HLA associations seemingly driven largely by CMV exposure. According to a later genetic analysis, donors in an Asian-associated ancestry cluster had fewer N-insertions in productive TCRs than the approximately 710-donor mean. An earlier analysis of approximately 590 of the donors showed that most TCR beta V segments appeared in productive rearrangements either about 87% or about 30% of the time, which broadly matched IMGT annotations. Compared with equally common non-associated chains, HLA-associated TCR beta chains in a later analysis were more clonally expanded and had lower generation probabilities. Because counts were too low, around 17 rarely observed V segments, including chromosome 9 orphons, were left out of the earlier analysis of over 550 of the donors.

Library construction relied on the immunoSEQ multiplex PCR assay. For the multiplex PCR, a mixture combining 60 forward primers for TCR Vbeta segments and 13 reverse primers for TCR Jbeta segments was used. Amplification of the CDR3 region of rearranged TCR beta genes was performed with a multiplex PCR assay on genomic DNA. The amplified TCR beta libraries were sequenced on the Illumina HiSeq System as 87-base-pair reads. The authors processed their data as follows. A later analysis tallied approximately 87 million unique TCR beta chains across the 666 repertoires, and about 12 million of those chains were shared by two or more donors. To remove PCR and sequencing errors, raw reads were error-corrected and collapsed into unique sequences using a nearest-neighbor algorithm that merged closely related sequences. V, D and J gene segments were assigned by aligning CDR3 sequences to IMGT reference sequences. For a sequence to be retained, a match of at least six nucleotides to both a V gene segment and a J gene segment was required. A rearrangement was called productive if the CDR3 had no stop codons and remained in frame with V and J, and every other rearrangement was called non-productive. CDR3 was defined according to IMGT convention as the region running from the second conserved V-encoded cysteine to the conserved J-encoded phenylalanine. Sequences without an unambiguous match to a single V gene segment were excluded from the earlier analysis of several hundred of the donors. In an earlier analysis of 450 to 700 of the donors, V segments were called functional above 56.7% productive rearrangements and were called segregating when the between-donor standard deviation exceeded 5%. A statistical classification framework was built for diagnosing cytomegalovirus status from the catalog of TCR beta chain sequences. V and J gene assignment, in a later analysis, came from comparing TCR nucleotide sequences with IMGT/GENE-DB human TR gene sequences. The TCRdist pipeline was used in a later analysis to assign CDR3 sequences and most-parsimonious VDJ recombination scenarios. In a later analysis, each TCR beta chain was defined by its CDR3 amino acid sequence together with its V-gene family, and reads lacking a unique V-gene family were excluded. As a way to deal with suspected cross-contamination and a sequencing artifact, a later analysis dropped more than 500 nucleotide sequences that were highly shared and had low generation probability. For each public chain, a later analysis derived a clonal expansion index from normalized ranks of inferred template counts within each repertoire. A later analysis computed generation probabilities with a VDJ recombination model fitted to out-of-frame rearrangements, and checked the results against IGoR. In a later analysis, hypergeometric tests were used to score TCR-TCR, TCR-HLA and TCR-CMV co-occurrence, with a repertoire-size bias correction applied to TCR pairs. In a later analysis, false discovery rates were estimated by permuting HLA or CMV assignments 20 times. In a later analysis, co-occurring TCRs were grouped with DBSCAN, and TCRdist sequence similarity was added when clustering was performed within HLA-allele-positive subsets. Repertoires with fewer than 30,000 or more than 120,000 public chains were left out of co-occurrence clustering, as were about 5 repertoires with anomalous nucleotide sharing. In its TCRdb copy, this immuneACCESS table keeps in-frame sequences only and misses some clones. Where compared with another copy, unresolved V genes explain less than half of these, and the others have no known cause. D and trimming come from the DNA, and the V and J calls and clone size come from that table. Counted in this sample were 150,000 to 200,000 clones; around 85% of them appeared once. Around 1.9% of the sample belongs to the ten largest clones.

Including the terminal cysteine and phenylalanine, the CDR3 comprises 12 residues. The retained sequence is limited to the CDR3, 36 bases, with the frame set at the first base. Looking up the germline V gene (reference sequence) yields CDR1 LNHNV and CDR2 YYDKDF. V and J are truncated by 5 bases and 9 bases respectively, leaving an intervening sequence of 11 bases. The receptor was derived from a young man in good health and CMV-seronegative. The sample comprised PBMCs. This sequence uses TRBV15 and TRBJ2-1; TRBD1 is possibly the D segment (5 matching bases). In nucleotide form, the sequence is TGTGCCACCAGCCGGACAACTTTTGAGCAGTTCTTC. Translated, it gives CATSRTTFEQFF.